This TCR beta chain was sequenced in a study of CD8+ T cells in alopecia areata. General study points: Patients shared TCRs less clearly than mice did, possibly owing to HLA.

To note about this clone: The antigen remains unidentified.

cDNA reverse transcribed from extracted RNA served as the sequencing template. The protocol was immunoSEQ multiplex PCR, while the TCRdb copy is restricted to in-frame clones and leaves out a portion. Seen here are 100,000 to 150,000 clones, around 64% observed once, and the top ten hold around 2.8%. The receptor was derived from a human donor in good health. Sequencing was carried out using CD4+ T cells sorted from blood.

CDR3 in DNA: TGTGCCTGGGGGACAGTAAATAGCAATCAGCCCCAGCATTTT. Translation gives CAWGTVNSNQPQHF. The gene calls are TRBV30 and TRBJ1-5; the match to TRBD1 covers 7 bases. V lost 5 bases and J lost 0; bases outside the gene matches: 4. Per germline, CDR1 GTSNPN and CDR2 SVGIG (reference sequence). The CDR3 loop spans 14 amino acids.